This T cell receptor beta chain was found in a study of T cell repertoires in cytomegalovirus infection. Germline CDR1 reads MDHEN; CDR2 reads SYDVKM. There are 11 residues in the CDR3. V was pared by 5 bases and J by 3 bases, with 4 bases between. Study findings and constraints: Across the ex vivo response, the dominant clonotypes were HLA-C-restricted CMV-specific TCR beta clonotypes.

TCRdb re-called the reads with MiXCR, one entry per CDR3 protein. The sample has 370,000 or so distinct CDR3 sequences, roughly 34% seen once. This clonotype has only one observation. Its antigen is unknown. The chain employs TRBV28 and TRBJ1-2; D unresolved. The source material was cultured PBMCs, sampled from culture after CMV antigen stimulation. The sequence derives from a human donor in good health (CMV status not recorded). Some clones in this sample may be carry-over from other donors' samples. CDR3 sequence: CASSQDYGYTF. In DNA, the CDR3 is TGTGCCAGCAGTCAGGACTATGGCTACACCTTC.